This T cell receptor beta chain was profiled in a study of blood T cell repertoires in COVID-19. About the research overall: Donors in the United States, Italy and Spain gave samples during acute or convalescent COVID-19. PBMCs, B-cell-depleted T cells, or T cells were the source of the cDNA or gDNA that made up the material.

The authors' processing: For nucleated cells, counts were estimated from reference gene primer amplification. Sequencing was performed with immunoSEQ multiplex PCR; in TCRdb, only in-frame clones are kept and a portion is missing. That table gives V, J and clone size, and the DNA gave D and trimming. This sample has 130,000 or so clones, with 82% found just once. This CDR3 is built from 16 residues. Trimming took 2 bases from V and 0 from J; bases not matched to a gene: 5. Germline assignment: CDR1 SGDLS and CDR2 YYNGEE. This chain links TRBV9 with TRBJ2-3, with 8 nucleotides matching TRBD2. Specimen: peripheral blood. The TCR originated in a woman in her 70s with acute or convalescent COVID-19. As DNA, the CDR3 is TGTGCCAGCAGCGTCCTAGCGGGTCTTAGCACAGATACGCAGTATTTT. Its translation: CASSVLAGLSTDTQYF.